The 31 T cell receptor beta chains reported below all come from one sample, sequenced in a study of blood T cell repertoires in COVID-19. Sequenced by immunoSEQ multiplex PCR; TCRdb stores in-frame clones only, minus some. The sample includes around 440,000 clones, roughly 88% seen only once; the top ten take roughly an eighth. The sample comprised peripheral blood. The receptors shown here come from a woman between 50 and 59 years old with COVID-19, enrolled during active disease.

The DNA for the CDR3 is TGCGCCAGCAGTGAGTCAGGAGATCAGCCCCAGCATTTT. Encoded protein: CASSESGDQPQHF. The J gene is TRBJ1-5, the V gene TRBV10-2; D is uncertain. The CDR3 is 13 residues long. Germline V gives CDR1 WSHSY, CDR2 SAAADI. V was pared by 0 bases and J by 5 bases, with 5 bases between.

This clone appeared once. The chain uses TRBV10-3 and TRBJ1-1; D is possibly TRBD1 (6 bases). V lost 3 bases to trimming and J lost 1 base, with 15 bases between them. CDR3 length equals 16 residues. Germline CDR1 and CDR2: ENHRY and SYGVKD. CDR3 region: CAISESHRDRNTEAFF. The CDR3 DNA reads TGTGCCATCAGTGAATCCCACAGGGATAGGAACACTGAAGCTTTCTTT.

The chain couples TRBV6-5 to TRBJ1-6; D remains unclear. CDR1 MNHEY and CDR2 SVGAGI come from the germline V gene. V was clipped by 4 bases and J by 0 bases, with 10 bases between them. The CDR3 sequence is 16 residues long. The CDR3 here is CASSSTHSSYNSPLHF. CDR3 DNA: TGTGCCAGCAGTTCTACCCATAGCTCCTATAATTCACCCCTCCACTTT.

This chain uses TRBV28 with TRBJ1-1; D is unclear. The CDR3 consists of 13 residues. Germline lookup yields CDR1 MDHEN and CDR2 SYDVKM. With 5 bases removed from V and 3 bases from J, the gap between germline ends came to 10 bases. The CDR3: CASSRVGDTEAFF. The CDR3, as DNA: TGTGCCAGCAGTCGGGTCGGGGACACTGAAGCTTTCTTT. Combining the CDR3 with reference TRBV28 and TRBJ1-1 gives the whole variable domain DVKVTQSSRYLVKRTGEKVFLECVQDMDHENMFWYRQDPGLGLRLIYFSYDVKMKEKGDIPEGYSVSREKKERFSLILESASTNQTSMYLCASSRVGDTEAFFGQGTRLTVV.

This clone was observed a single time. V is TRBV6-5 and J is TRBJ1-2; 8 bases are shared with TRBD1. Trimming removed 6 bases from V and 5 bases from J; junction bases left unmatched: 8. Germline V gene sequence: CDR1 MNHEY, CDR2 SVGAGI. The CDR3 runs 14 residues. The CDR3 DNA follows: TGTGCCAGCAGACGACAGGGGCCAAGATATGGCTACACCTTC. Translated, it gives CASRRQGPRYGYTF.

V and J are TRBV18 and TRBJ1-2, with a weak D call TRBD1 (6 bases). The CDR3 is 14 amino acids. The germline V gene encodes CDR1 KGHSH and CDR2 LQKENI. Trimming took off 3 bases at V and 6 bases at J, with 14 bases between the two ends. CDR3 sequence reads: CASSPKGERDGYTF. The DNA of the CDR3 is TGTGCCAGCTCACCGAAGGGGGAGAGAGATGGCTACACCTTC.

The V call is TRBV7-3, the J call TRBJ1-2; TRBD1 is a possible D gene (5 bases). The CDR3 sequence is 13 residues long. Deletions cut 0 bases from V and 9 bases from J, with 11 bases between. Germline CDR1 SGHTA, CDR2 FQGTGA. CDR3 in DNA: TGTGCCAGCAGCTTAACCCGGGACTCCCGCTACACCTTC. Protein: CASSLTRDSRYTF.

The chain recombines TRBV18 with TRBJ2-1; TRBD1 agrees at 9 bases. Germline V gives CDR1 KGHSH, CDR2 LQKENI. CDR3 length: 18 residues. J gave up 1 base and V 0 bases, and 7 bases lay outside the gene matches. The CDR3 protein is CASSPPMRQGESYNEQFF. Written as DNA, the CDR3 is TGTGCCAGCTCACCACCGATGAGACAGGGGGAGTCCTACAATGAGCAGTTCTTC. Variable domain in full (rest from reference TRBV18 and TRBJ2-1): NAGVMQNPRHLVRRRGQEARLRCSPMKGHSHVYWYRQLPEEGLKFMVYLQKENIIDESGMPKERFSAEFPKEGPSILRIQQVVRGDSAAYFCASSPPMRQGESYNEQFFGPGTRLTVL.

J is TRBJ1-2 and V is TRBV5-4; the match to TRBD1 covers 9 bases. The CDR3 has 15 amino acids. Germline V gene sequence: CDR1 SGHNT, CDR2 YYREEE (reference sequence). The trim removed 3 bases at V and 6 bases at J, leaving 9 bases unmatched. The CDR3 DNA follows: TGTGCCAGCAGCTCGGGGACAGGGTGGTGGCATGGCTACACCTTC. Its protein product is CASSSGTGWWHGYTF.

This chain connects TRBV4-1 to TRBJ2-4; D might be TRBD2 (6 bases). V lost 0 bases to trimming and J lost 8 bases, with 14 bases between them. Germline lookup yields CDR1 MGHRA and CDR2 YSYEKL. The CDR3 extends over 15 amino acids. The CDR3 coding sequence is TGCGCCAGCAGCCAAGATGTTGGGGGGTGGGACATTCAGTACTTC. As protein: CASSQDVGGWDIQYF.

The gene calls are TRBV11-2 and TRBJ2-7, with D possibly TRBD1 on 6 matching bases. The CDR3 is made up of 15 amino acids. The germline CDR1 and CDR2 sequences are SGHAT and FQNNGV. V was clipped by 3 bases and J by 0 bases, with 12 bases between them. CDR3 in DNA: TGTGCCAGCAGCTTCGGGCAGGGGTACTCCTACGAGCAGTACTTC. This sequence encodes CASSFGQGYSYEQYF.

The CDR3 loop is CSVEPGLVTSTDTQYF. CDR3 DNA: TGCAGCGTCGAACCGGGACTAGTGACTAGCACAGATACGCAGTATTTT. The chain combines TRBV29-1 with TRBJ2-3; the match to TRBD2 covers 8 bases. Germline V gene data show CDR1 as SQVTM and CDR2 as ANQGSEA. Trimming took 6 bases from V and 0 from J; bases not matched to a gene: 11. CDR3 size: 16 residues.

This clone was observed at least ten times. The V and J genes are TRBV30 and TRBJ2-7; 8 bases are a match to TRBD2. Per the germline V gene, CDR1 is GTSNPN and CDR2 is SVGIG (reference sequence). The V gene end was trimmed by 0 bases and the J gene end by 5 bases; junction bases not matched to a gene: 9. The CDR3 has 15 residues. The CDR3 DNA is TGTGCCTGGAGTGTACAAGTACTAGCGGTCAACGAGCAGTACTTC. Its translation: CAWSVQVLAVNEQYF.

The rearrangement links TRBV9 to TRBJ2-5, with no clear D. The CDR3 spans 13 residues. CDR1 and CDR2 from the germline V gene are SGDLS and YYNGEE. Trimming shortened V by 3 bases and J by 0 bases, and 6 bases separated the two germline ends. CDR3 protein: CASSAPYQETQYF. CDR3 in DNA: TGTGCCAGCAGCGCCCCCTACCAAGAGACCCAGTACTTC.

V and J are TRBV15 and TRBJ1-2; 9 nucleotides line up with TRBD1. With 7 bases clipped from V and 0 bases from J, the junction kept 15 bases outside the gene matches. The CDR3 is 18 residues long. From germline, CDR1 is LNHNV and CDR2 YYDKDF (reference sequence). The CDR3 sequence: CATTTSGDRARPNYGYTF. The CDR3 DNA reads as TGTGCCACCACCACATCAGGGGACAGGGCAAGACCTAACTATGGCTACACCTTC.

The V gene is TRBV5-1, the J gene TRBJ2-7; possible D gene TRBD1, 6 bases. The CDR3 is 15 amino acids. Trimming shortened V by 0 bases and J by 2 bases, and 12 bases separated the two germline ends. The germline CDR1 and CDR2 sequences are SGHRS and YFSETQ. The CDR3 region has the DNA TGCGCCAGCAGCTTGGATGTGGGGGCCCCCTACGAGCAGTACTTC. Protein: CASSLDVGAPYEQYF.

This rearrangement joins TRBV9 to TRBJ2-7, with a possible D match to TRBD1 (5 bases). The ends were cut back, 2 bases at V and 0 bases at J, with 12 bases in the middle. In germline, CDR1 is SGDLS, CDR2 YYNGEE. This CDR3 spans 15 amino acids. CDR3 sequence: CASSVAGSVSYEQYF. The CDR3 region has the DNA TGTGCCAGCAGCGTCGCAGGGTCGGTCTCCTACGAGCAGTACTTC.

The chain joins TRBV2 to TRBJ1-4; 7 nucleotides line up with TRBD1. Unmatched junction bases numbered 3, after V lost 8 bases and J lost 6 bases. The CDR3 consists of 12 residues. From germline, CDR1 is SNHLY and CDR2 FYNNEI. Here the CDR3 reads CASSGGDEKLFF. The CDR3 region has the DNA TGTGCCAGCTCAGGGGGAGATGAAAAACTGTTTTTT. The whole variable domain, filled in from reference TRBV2 and TRBJ1-4, reads EPEVTQTPSHQVTQMGQEVILRCVPISNHLYFYWYRQILGQKVEFLVSFYNNEISEKSEIFDDQFSVERPDGSNFTLKIRSTKLEDSAMYFCASSGGDEKLFFGSGTQLSVL.

The rearrangement uses TRBV5-1 and TRBJ2-4; TRBD1 agrees at 8 bases. V was clipped by 2 bases and J by 7 bases; unmatched bases: 5. This CDR3 comprises 14 residues. Germline V gives CDR1 SGHRS, CDR2 YFSETQ. CDR3 sequence: CASSLGQGLNIQYF. CDR3 DNA sequence: TGCGCCAGCAGCTTAGGACAGGGTTTGAACATTCAGTACTTC.

The V gene is TRBV6-1, the J gene TRBJ2-7, with D possibly TRBD1 on 6 matching bases. V was shortened by 0 bases and J by 0 bases, with 6 bases between the two germline ends. The germline CDR1 and CDR2 sequences are MNHNS and SASEGT. The length of the CDR3 is 14 residues. The CDR3 sequence: CASSEAGASYEQYF. DNA for the CDR3: TGTGCCAGCAGTGAAGCGGGGGCCTCCTACGAGCAGTACTTC.

This chain joins TRBV27 and TRBJ2-6, with a weak D call TRBD1 (6 bases). V lost 6 bases and J lost 2, with 11 bases in between. The CDR3 sequence is 15 residues long. The germline CDR1 and CDR2 sequences are MNHEY and SMNVEV (reference sequence). CDR3 in amino acids: CASSQNRAGANVLTF. As DNA, the CDR3 is TGTGCCAGCAGCCAAAACAGGGCTGGGGCCAACGTCCTGACTTTC.

This chain connects TRBV7-3 to TRBJ1-4; a weak D match, TRBD1 (5 bases). V shed 6 bases and J shed 0 bases, with 14 bases lying between them. The CDR3 has 16 amino acids. The germline CDR1 and CDR2 sequences are SGHTA and FQGTGA. Here the CDR3 reads CASSPGINPTNEKLFF. DNA of the CDR3: TGTGCCAGCAGTCCAGGGATAAATCCAACTAATGAAAAACTGTTTTTT.

The chain joins TRBV11-2 to TRBJ2-3; 8 nucleotides match TRBD1. Germline assignment: CDR1 SGHAT and CDR2 FQNNGV. The J segment lost 4 bases and the V segment lost 1 base, leaving 1 base of the junction unmatched. The CDR3 loop spans 14 amino acids. The CDR3 spells CASSLAGGADTQYF. The CDR3, as DNA: TGTGCCAGCAGCTTAGCAGGGGGCGCAGATACGCAGTATTTT.

The chain joins TRBV30 to TRBJ1-5; TRBD1 is a possible D gene (6 bases). Germline CDR1 and CDR2: GTSNPN and SVGIG (reference sequence). This CDR3 has 15 residues. Trimming left V 5 bases short and J 4 bases short, with 18 bases between. The CDR3 DNA reads TGTGCCTGGGGTCAGGGGTTAAGGAAAAATCAGCCCCAGCATTTT. It specifies CAWGQGLRKNQPQHF.

The chain couples TRBV19 to TRBJ1-5; no firm D call. The V gene lost 0 bases and the J gene lost 0 bases, with 12 bases spanning the gap. The CDR3 runs to 17 residues. Germline CDR1 and CDR2: LNHDA and SQIVND (reference sequence). CDR3 residues: CASSIDGRRYSNQPQHF. The CDR3 region has the DNA TGTGCCAGTAGTATAGATGGGAGGAGGTATAGCAATCAGCCCCAGCATTTT.

This rearrangement joins TRBV28 to TRBJ1-2; D unclear. V was cut by 3 bases and J by 0 bases, with 5 bases left in between. Germline-derived CDR1 and CDR2 are MDHEN and SYDVKM. The length of the CDR3 is 13 residues. The chain's CDR3 is CASSFGTNYGYTF. The CDR3 DNA follows: TGTGCCAGCAGTTTTGGCACTAACTATGGCTACACCTTC.

This clone was counted a single time. The sample contains more than one DNA sequence encoding this CDR3. V gene TRBV12-3 or TRBV12-4 combines with J gene TRBJ1-2; the D is unclear. This CDR3 is built from 12 residues. V was trimmed by 6 bases and J by 2 bases, leaving 7 bases between them. CDR3 sequence: CASSAGNYGYTF. The CDR3, as DNA: TGTGCCAGCAGCGCAGGAAACTATGGCTACACCTTC.

This clone showed up just once. The rearrangement links TRBV7-2 to TRBJ2-7, with D possibly TRBD2 on 5 matching bases. Germline V gene lookup returns CDR1 SGHTA and CDR2 FQGNSA. Trimming took off 1 base at V and 0 bases at J, with 7 bases between the two ends. This CDR3 comprises 14 residues. The CDR3 nucleotides are TGTGCCAGCAGCTTAGGGACTTTCTCCTACGAGCAGTACTTC. This gives the protein CASSLGTFSYEQYF.

Written as DNA, the CDR3 is TGCGCCAGTCATCACGGGGGCACTGAAGCTTTCTTT. Amino acids: CASHHGGTEAFF. This chain connects TRBV5-1 to TRBJ1-1, with a tentative D call TRBD1 (5 bases). Germline CDR1 SGHRS, CDR2 YFSETQ. There are 12 residues in the CDR3. V gave up 8 bases and J gave up 4 bases, with 12 bases separating them.

The chain is built from TRBV18 and TRBJ2-1, with D tentatively TRBD1 (5 bases). The CDR3 sequence is 14 residues long. CDR1 is KGHSH, CDR2 LQKENI, per germline. The V gene lost 3 bases and the J gene lost 8 bases, with 14 bases spanning the gap. This chain's CDR3 is CASSPLDLGDEQFF. The CDR3, as DNA: TGTGCCAGCTCACCCTTGGACCTAGGGGATGAGCAGTTCTTC.

The gene calls are TRBV5-5 and TRBJ1-5; D is unresolved. CDR3 length: 14 residues. Trimming pared 2 bases from V and 3 bases from J, leaving 9 bases between. Germline-derived CDR1 and CDR2 are SGHKS and YYEKEE (reference sequence). CDR3 loop: CASSLGGNNQPQHF. The CDR3 DNA follows: TGTGCCAGCAGCTTAGGCGGGAACAATCAGCCCCAGCATTTT. Full variable domain (outside the CDR3, taken from reference TRBV5-5 and TRBJ1-5): DAGVTQSPTHLIKTRGQQVTLRCSPISGHKSVSWYQQVLGQGPQFIFQYYEKEERGRGNFPDRFSARQFPNYSSELNVNALLLGDSALYLCASSLGGNNQPQHFGDGTRLSIL.